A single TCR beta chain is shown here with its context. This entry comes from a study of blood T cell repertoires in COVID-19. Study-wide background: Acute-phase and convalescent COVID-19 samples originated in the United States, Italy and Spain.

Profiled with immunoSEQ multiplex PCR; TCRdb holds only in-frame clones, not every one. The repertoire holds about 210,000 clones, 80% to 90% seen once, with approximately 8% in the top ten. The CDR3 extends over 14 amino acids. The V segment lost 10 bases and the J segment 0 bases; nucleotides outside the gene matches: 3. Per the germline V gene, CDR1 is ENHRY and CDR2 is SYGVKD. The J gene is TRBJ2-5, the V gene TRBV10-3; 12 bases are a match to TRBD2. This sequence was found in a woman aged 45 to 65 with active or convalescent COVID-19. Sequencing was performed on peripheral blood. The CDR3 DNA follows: TGTGCCACCCGACTAGCGGGGGACCAAGAGACCCAGTACTTC. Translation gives CATRLAGDQETQYF.